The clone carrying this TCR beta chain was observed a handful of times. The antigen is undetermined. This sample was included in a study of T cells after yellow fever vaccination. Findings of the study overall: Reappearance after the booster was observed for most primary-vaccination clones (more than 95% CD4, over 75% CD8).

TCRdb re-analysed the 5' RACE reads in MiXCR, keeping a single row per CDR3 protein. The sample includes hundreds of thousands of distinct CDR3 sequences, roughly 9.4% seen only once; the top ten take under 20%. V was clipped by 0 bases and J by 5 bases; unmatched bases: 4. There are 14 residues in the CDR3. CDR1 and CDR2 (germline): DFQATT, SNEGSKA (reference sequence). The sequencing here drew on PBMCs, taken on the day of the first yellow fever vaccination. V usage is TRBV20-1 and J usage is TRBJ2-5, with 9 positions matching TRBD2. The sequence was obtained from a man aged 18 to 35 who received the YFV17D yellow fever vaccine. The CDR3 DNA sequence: TGCAGTGCTAGAGATAGGCGGGGGGGGGAGACCCAGTACTTC. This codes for CSARDRRGGETQYF.